This TCR beta chain was recorded in a study of blood T cell repertoires in COVID-19. Study at large: Samples of COVID-19 (acute and convalescent) were obtained from the United States, Italy and Spain. PBMCs, B-cell-depleted T cells, or T cells were the source of the cDNA or gDNA that made up the material.

Original processing notes: Using reference gene primer amplification, nucleated cell counts were estimated. Produced via immunoSEQ multiplex PCR; TCRdb's table is partial and in-frame only. V, J and clone size were drawn from that table, and D and trimming were deduced from the DNA. This table holds approximately 250,000 clones, 70% to 85% found once. This clone has more than one count but fewer than ten. V gave up 1 base and J gave up 7 bases, with 13 bases separating them. Per germline, CDR1 MGHRA and CDR2 YSYEKL. This CDR3 spans 14 amino acids. Input material: peripheral blood. The origin of this receptor is a man aged 40-49 years who had recovered from COVID-19. The V call is TRBV4-1, the J call TRBJ1-2; tentative D call: TRBD1 (6 bases). The CDR3 nucleotides are TGCGCCAGCAGCCAAGTGGGGGGGCTGGGTGGCTACACCTTC. Its translation: CASSQVGGLGGYTF.